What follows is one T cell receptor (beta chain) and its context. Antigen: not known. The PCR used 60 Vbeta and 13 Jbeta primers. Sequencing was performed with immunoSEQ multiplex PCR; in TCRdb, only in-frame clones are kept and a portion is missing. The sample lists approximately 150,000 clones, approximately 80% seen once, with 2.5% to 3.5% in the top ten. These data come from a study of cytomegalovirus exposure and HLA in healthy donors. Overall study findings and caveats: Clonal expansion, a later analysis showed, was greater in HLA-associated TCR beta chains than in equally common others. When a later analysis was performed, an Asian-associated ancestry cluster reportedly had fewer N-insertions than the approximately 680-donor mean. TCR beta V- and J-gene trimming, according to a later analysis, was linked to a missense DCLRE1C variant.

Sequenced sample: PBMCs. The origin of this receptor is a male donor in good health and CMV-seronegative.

CDR3: CASSLGPGLAQGQFF. CDR3 nucleotides: TGTGCCAGCAGCTTAGGGCCGGGACTAGCTCAGGGGCAGTTCTTC. The V and J genes are TRBV7-2 and TRBJ2-1; 9 bases line up with TRBD2. The trim removed 1 base at V and 12 bases at J, leaving 10 bases unmatched. Germline-derived CDR1 and CDR2 are SGHTA and FQGNSA. This CDR3 has 15 amino acids.